The subject of this entry is one TCR beta chain. The antigen is not known. The sample is drawn from a study of response to subunit inactivated influenza vaccine. From the RT-PCR reads, TCRdb called clonotypes with MiXCR, one entry per CDR3 protein. The sample holds 450,000 to 500,000 distinct CDR3 sequences; around 9.9% are singletons and the top ten take approximately 12%. Study outcomes and limitations: Each seasonal influenza vaccination recruits few new T cells, the authors suggested.

This CDR3 has 15 amino acids. Trimming left V 7 bases short and J 0 bases short, with 16 bases between. The germline V gene encodes CDR1 SGHRS and CDR2 YFSETQ. The sequence derives from a man aged 50 or older who received an inactivated influenza vaccine. This specimen was PBMCs from blood, taken about 40 days after vaccination. The chain carries TRBV5-1 and TRBJ1-1; D is unresolved. CDR3 amino acids: CASYRGGGMNTEAFF. The CDR3 region has the DNA TGCGCCAGCTACCGTGGAGGCGGGATGAACACTGAAGCTTTCTTT.